The 5 T cell receptor beta chains in this list originate from one sample, sequenced in a study of T cell responses to AZD1222 COVID-19 vaccine (dated by TCRdb to the early 2020s). In the paper's terms, the time point label means: baseline before first vaccination. The library was prepared using the immunoSEQ multiplex PCR assay. TCRdb provides this immuneACCESS table in a form limited to in-frame rearrangements. Some clones are lacking; in checked studies, under half of them reflect an unresolved V gene, and why the rest are absent is not known. This sample comprises about 110,000 clones, about 82% of them detected only once. The leading ten clones occupy around 3.2% of the sample. The sequencing used peripheral blood, collected on day 0 of AZD1222 vaccination. Every receptor here comes from an adult in good health.

The chain has TRBV4-3 and TRBJ1-5, with D unresolved. V was trimmed by 0 bases and J by 7 bases, leaving 13 bases between them. CDR3 size: 15 residues. Germline assignment: CDR1 LGHNA and CDR2 YSLEER. As DNA, the CDR3 is TGCGCCAGCAGCCAAGACGTGACCAATTACCAGCCCCAGCATTTT. Encoded protein: CASSQDVTNYQPQHF.

The chain links TRBV25-1 to TRBJ1-1; D is perhaps TRBD1 (5 bases). Looked up from germline, CDR1 is MGHDK and CDR2 is SYGVNS. The CDR3 consists of 13 residues. V dropped 4 bases and J dropped 3 bases, with 9 bases sitting between them. The CDR3 sequence: CASSAQTDTEAFF. The DNA of the CDR3 is TGTGCCAGCAGTGCCCAGACAGACACTGAAGCTTTCTTT.

The rearrangement joins TRBV3-1 (or the pseudogene TRBV3-2) to TRBJ1-1; D ambiguous. This CDR3 contains 12 residues. The V gene's germline CDR1 is LGHDT and CDR2 YNNKEL (reference sequence). V was cut by 4 bases and J by 7 bases, with 10 bases left in between. In nucleotides, the CDR3 is TGTGCCAGCAGCCCTCCTGTCGGTGAAGCTTTCTTT. This encodes CASSPPVGEAFF.

V and J are TRBV5-6 and TRBJ2-7; D remains unclear. CDR3 length: 13 amino acids. CDR1 is SGHDT, CDR2 YYEEEE, per germline. Trimming stripped 4 bases from V and 0 bases from J, with 8 bases between. CDR3 nucleotide sequence: TGTGCCAGCAGCCCTGGCCGCTCCTACGAGCAGTACTTC. It encodes CASSPGRSYEQYF.

V usage is TRBV4-3 and J usage is TRBJ1-5, with no clear D. V gave up 0 bases and J gave up 6 bases, with 6 bases separating them. The germline V gene has CDR1 LGHNA and CDR2 YSLEER. The CDR3 length is 13 residues. CDR3 residues: CASSQDRGQPQHF. The CDR3 region has the DNA TGCGCCAGCAGCCAAGATCGAGGTCAGCCCCAGCATTTT.